The sequence of this T cell receptor (beta chain) was determined in a study of cytomegalovirus exposure and HLA in healthy donors (dated by TCRdb to 2015 to 2018). Study-level background: An earlier analysis of some 500 of the donors reported approximately 300 Gb of sequence data and more than 90 million unique TCR beta sequences from around 200 million T cells. Around 320 gigabases of sequencing data and approximately 93 million unique TCR sequences were included in an early release covering over 600 HLA-typed donors. The genetic ancestry cluster associated with self-reported Caucasian donors included over 80% of the roughly 390 genotyped donors. The study aimed to test whether cataloging public T cell receptors could reveal signatures of past pathogen exposure. Using immunosequencing, the study profiled T cell repertoires from around 670 subjects and related those repertoires to cytomegalovirus serostatus. Besides the first cohort of hundreds of subjects, a separate validation cohort made up of roughly 130 different subjects was used. To predict cytomegalovirus infection status, the study brought together high-throughput TCR immunosequencing, statistical association of individual TCRs with disease status, and machine learning. A later analysis re-analyzed previously published TCR beta repertoires from 500 to 700 donors and added high-resolution HLA genotyping to study TCR occurrence patterns. Rather than using new phenotypic data, the later analysis identified candidate immune exposures from TCR beta sequences and from how often those sequences occurred across donors. An earlier analysis of roughly 580 of the donors used high-throughput TCR beta sequencing to judge whether each TCR beta V gene segment behaved as functional or pseudogenic. Donor age, sex, ethnicity and CMV serostatus were compiled together with the repertoire data. A later genetic analysis used genome-wide SNP genotypes for about three fifths of the roughly 700 donors, treating that subset as a discovery cohort. Every repertoire in the discovery cohort had been generated on one and the same sequencing platform. Class I and class II HLA loci were covered by the typing at four-digit resolution. Typing coverage differed by locus: A, B, C, DRB1 and DQB1 were typed in roughly 620-630 donors, DQA1 in 522, DPA1 in nearly 610, and DPB1 in 472. About five DR-DQ haplotypes were treated as single units for association and clustering because of strong linkage in the cohort. Across about 370 genotyped donors of the cohort, an average of about 220,000 unique TCR beta nucleotide sequences per donor were sequenced, and roughly a sixth of those sequences were non-productive.

Results the study describes overall, beyond this receptor: Sequencing depth was assumed to be roughly uniform across donors in the presence/absence analyses, though that assumption may not hold. CMV serostatus was the only immune exposure information available for the cohort. HLA typing was unavailable for some donors at each locus, so association tests used only the typed subset. It was suggested by the authors that the approach could potentially be generalized to other disease states and immunological phenotypes. In vitro tests confirmed that a few of the cytomegalovirus-associated TCR beta chains recognize cytomegalovirus antigens. In a later analysis, several top co-occurrence clusters were reported to appear linked to parvovirus B19, influenza, CMV and Epstein-Barr virus. According to a later analysis, most CMV-associated TCR beta chains appeared to be HLA-restricted, and the HLA associations seemed to be driven largely by CMV exposure. In a later genetic analysis, fewer N-insertions in productive TCRs were reported among donors in an Asian-associated ancestry cluster than the approximately 710-donor mean. A later analysis associated roughly 17,000 TCR beta sequences with specific HLA alleles at a false discovery rate of 0.05. In a later analysis, TCR association rates were found to vary across HLA loci, with the most associated TCRs seen for DRB1 alleles and the fewest for HLA-C alleles. Some IMGT-functional V segments, including TRBV6-2 and TRBV6-3, could not be told apart with the 87-base-pair reads, so those segments were excluded. In the study, 164 TCR beta chains were listed as associated with cytomegalovirus. In an earlier analysis of several hundred of the donors, most TCR beta V segments were observed in productive rearrangements about 87% or about 30% of the time, broadly matching IMGT annotations. Because counts were too low, roughly 17 rarely observed V segments, including chromosome 9 orphons, were left out of the earlier analysis of 587 of the donors. The cohort was sequenced for TCR beta chains only, and without alpha or paired-chain data the features that could be detected were limited. When HLA alleles, especially DR and DQ, strongly co-occurred, TCR associations were difficult to assign to individual alleles. Cytomegalovirus status was reported to be diagnosed by the classifier with high specificity and sensitivity in both the original and validation cohorts. An association between a missense DCLRE1C variant and V-gene and J-gene trimming of TCR beta chains was found in a later genetic analysis and replicated in an independent cohort. A further reported finding was that TCR beta sequences accurately predicted the HLA-A and HLA-B alleles for most subjects in the first cohort. Compared with equally common non-associated chains, HLA-associated TCR beta chains in a later analysis were more clonally expanded and had lower generation probabilities. Linkage disequilibrium might explain the correlated functional status among segregating V segments, but an unknown experimental factor could not be excluded. A group of highly shared sequence variants was considered likely to be a technical artifact of the sequencing pipeline. While some public TCRs were present in many individuals, most TCR sequences turned up only very rarely across donors.

In total, approximately 690 healthy bone marrow donors made up the cohort. All cohort members were sampled while nominally healthy, although unrecorded immune exposures were likely present. Of the approximately 610 cohort members, around 280 had positive CMV serostatus and just over 350 had negative CMV serostatus, and CMV serostatus was not recorded for the donor. Every donor gave a peripheral blood sample, and the peripheral blood mononuclear cells from that sample were used for TCR beta sequencing. Genomic DNA extraction from the blood cell samples was performed with the Qiagen DNeasy Blood Extraction Kit. For this chain, trimming is 6 bases at the V end and 6 bases at the J end, and the number of junction bases without a gene match is 17. CDR1 and CDR2, per the germline V gene, are SGHAT and FQNNGV. From its cysteine to its phenylalanine, the CDR3 spans 19 amino acids. Only CDR3 DNA is held: 57 bases, read in frame from base 1.

The library was built by means of the immunoSEQ multiplex PCR assay. For the multiplex PCR, a mixture combining 60 forward primers for TCR Vbeta segments and 13 reverse primers for TCR Jbeta segments was used. Amplification of the CDR3 region of rearranged TCR beta genes was performed with a multiplex PCR assay on genomic DNA. The amplified TCR beta libraries were sequenced on the Illumina HiSeq System as 87-base-pair reads. Turning to the authors' computational methods: Across the 700 or so repertoires, a later analysis counted around 80 million unique TCR beta chains, roughly 11 million of which were shared by at least two donors. Raw reads were error-corrected and collapsed into unique sequences with a nearest-neighbor algorithm that merged closely related sequences to remove PCR and sequencing errors. To assign V, D and J gene segments, CDR3 sequences were aligned to IMGT reference sequences. For a sequence to be retained, at least a six-nucleotide match to both a V gene segment and a J gene segment was required. A rearrangement counted as productive if the CDR3 had no stop codons and remained in frame with V and J, and every other rearrangement counted as non-productive. Following IMGT convention, CDR3 was defined as the stretch from the second conserved V-encoded cysteine to the conserved J-encoded phenylalanine. In an earlier analysis of approximately 590 of the donors, sequences lacking an unambiguous match to a single V gene segment were excluded. In an earlier analysis of 450 to 750 of the donors, a V segment was called functional when productive rearrangements were above 56.7%, and segregating when the standard deviation between donors exceeded 5%. A statistical classification framework was built for diagnosing cytomegalovirus status from the catalog of TCR beta chain sequences. In a later analysis, V and J genes were assigned by comparing TCR nucleotide sequences against IMGT/GENE-DB human TR gene sequences. Using the TCRdist pipeline, a later analysis assigned CDR3 sequences along with most-parsimonious VDJ recombination scenarios. In a later analysis, each TCR beta chain was defined by its CDR3 amino acid sequence together with its V-gene family, and reads without a unique V-gene family were excluded. As a way to deal with suspected cross-contamination and a sequencing artifact, a later analysis dropped 450 to 600 nucleotide sequences that were highly shared and had low generation probability. For each public chain, a later analysis derived a clonal expansion index from normalized ranks of inferred template counts within each repertoire. A later analysis computed generation probabilities with a VDJ recombination model fitted to out-of-frame rearrangements, and checked the results against IGoR. Hypergeometric tests were used in a later analysis to score TCR-TCR, TCR-HLA and TCR-CMV co-occurrence, with a repertoire-size bias correction applied to the TCR pairs. A later analysis estimated false discovery rates by permuting HLA or CMV assignments 20 times. In a later analysis, co-occurring TCRs were grouped using DBSCAN, and TCRdist sequence similarity was added for clustering within HLA-allele-positive subsets. Repertoires with fewer than 30,000 or more than 120,000 public chains, plus five repertoires with anomalous nucleotide sharing, were excluded from co-occurrence clustering. Drawn from immuneACCESS, this table holds only the in-frame rearrangements with V and J called that TCRdb kept. Clones are partly lost; checked studies trace under half to an unresolved V gene and leave the rest unexplained. V, J and clone size reflect that table, while D and trimming were determined from the DNA. For this sample the table gives about 94,000 clones, of which about four fifths were detected only once. The ten largest clones capture 10% of the sample.

Worth noting for this clone: What this receptor recognizes is not known. No much larger clone exists at a distance of one base, and base qualities are not known.

The TCR sequence derives from a human donor in good health. The source material was PBMCs. The sequence joins TRBV11-2 to TRBJ2-3, with TRBD2 identical over 14 junction bases. The CDR3 region has the sequence CASSRGGLAGVRSRDTQYF. The nucleotides read TGTGCCAGCAGTAGGGGGGGACTAGCGGGAGTTCGGAGCCGGGATACGCAGTATTTT.